This entry lists 14 T cell receptor beta chains sequenced from one sample in a study of vaccination effects on CD4 cells after COVID-19. Their specific antigens are unknown. Between days 9 and 11 of culture, CD4+ T cells were separated out. Each participant was given two doses of one vaccine (BNT162b2 or mRNA-1273). Libraries were prepared by immunoSEQ multiplex PCR; TCRdb keeps only in-frame clonotypes and omits some of them. Altogether just over 55,000 clones are present, approximately 80% being singletons, with the ten largest covering around 4%. Material: CD4+ T cells from PBMCs cultured without peptide, obtained after COVID-19 vaccination. The receptors were sampled from a human donor who received a COVID-19 vaccine.

The rearrangement uses TRBV10-3 and TRBJ2-2, with D tentatively TRBD2 (6 bases). Deletions cut 0 bases from V and 1 base from J, with 18 bases between. The CDR3 is made up of 19 amino acids. CDR1 is ENHRY and CDR2 is SYGVKD in the germline V gene. CDR3 loop: CAISESGWMGGKNTGELFF. In DNA, the CDR3 is TGTGCCATCAGTGAGTCGGGGTGGATGGGGGGAAAGAACACCGGGGAGCTGTTTTTT.

The V call is TRBV4-3, the J call TRBJ2-7, with 7 bases identical to TRBD1. Germline assignment: CDR1 LGHNA and CDR2 YSLEER. This CDR3 is built from 15 residues. The junction had 10 bases not matched to a gene; V was cut back by 3 bases and J by 5 bases. CDR3 sequence: CASSHDPGTENEQYF. The DNA for the CDR3 is TGCGCCAGCAGCCACGATCCCGGGACAGAAAACGAGCAGTACTTC.

This clone showed up just a few times. Other nucleotide sequences from this sample produce the same CDR3. J is TRBJ1-2 and V is TRBV28; D perhaps matches TRBD1 (5 bases). Germline-derived CDR1 and CDR2 are MDHEN and SYDVKM. The CDR3 runs 13 residues. V gave up 3 bases and J gave up 0 bases, with 5 bases separating them. DNA for the CDR3: TGTGCCAGCAGTTTGACAGCTAACTATGGCTACACCTTC. Its protein is CASSLTANYGYTF.

This clone was counted only a few times. The chain uses TRBV3-1 (or the pseudogene TRBV3-2) and TRBJ2-4; TRBD1 aligns across 11 bases. Trimming at V came to 5 bases and at J to 0 bases, leaving 3 bases not matched to a gene. Germline lookup yields CDR1 LGHDT and CDR2 YNNKEL (reference sequence). The CDR3 totals 16 residues. DNA of the CDR3: TGTGCCAGCAGCGGGACAGGGGGGATAGCCAAAAACATTCAGTACTTC. Protein product: CASSGTGGIAKNIQYF.

This sequence joins TRBV28 and TRBJ2-7; TRBD1 is a possible D gene (6 bases). The CDR3 covers 15 residues. V gave up 4 bases and J gave up 0 bases, with 13 bases separating them. Germline V CDR1 and CDR2: MDHEN, SYDVKM. The CDR3 sequence is CASSWRRDISYEQYF. The CDR3 bases are TGTGCCAGCAGTTGGCGACGGGACATCTCCTACGAGCAGTACTTC.

CDR3 protein: CAWSKLGQVNTEAFF. CDR3 sequence (DNA): TGTGCCTGGAGTAAGTTGGGACAGGTGAACACTGAAGCTTTCTTT. The chain couples TRBV30 to TRBJ1-1, with 8 positions matching TRBD1. Trimming cost V 2 bases and J 0 bases; bases outside gene matches: 5. This CDR3 comprises 15 residues. CDR1 GTSNPN and CDR2 SVGIG come from the germline V gene (reference sequence).

The V call is TRBV5-1, the J call TRBJ2-2; D gene ambiguous. The CDR3 is made up of 14 amino acids. Trimming stripped 5 bases from V and 4 bases from J, with 12 bases between. Germline V gene lookup returns CDR1 SGHRS and CDR2 YFSETQ. For the CDR3, the DNA is TGCGCCAGCAGTCCCCGCGGAGTCACCGGGGAGCTGTTTTTT. Protein: CASSPRGVTGELFF.

The chain recombines TRBV14 with TRBJ2-1; weak D call: TRBD1 (6 bases). The CDR3 loop spans 12 amino acids. Between the trimmed V and J ends, which lost 4 bases and 9 bases, there was a span of 10 bases. Germline V gene lookup returns CDR1 SGHDN and CDR2 FVKESK. The chain's CDR3 is CASSLGAGEQFF. For the CDR3, the DNA is TGTGCCAGCAGCCTGGGGGCTGGTGAGCAGTTCTTC.

The chain employs TRBV3-1 (or the pseudogene TRBV3-2) and TRBJ2-7, with no clear D. Germline assignment: CDR1 LGHDT and CDR2 YNNKEL (reference sequence). The V end was cut by 1 base, the J end by 3 bases, with 7 bases between. The CDR3 loop spans 13 amino acids. The CDR3 here is CASSQVAGYEQYF. The CDR3 bases are TGTGCCAGCAGCCAAGTGGCAGGCTACGAGCAGTACTTC.

The chain has TRBV15 and TRBJ1-5, with 7 bases that match TRBD1. The junction had 8 bases not matched to a gene; V was cut back by 6 bases and J by 6 bases. The CDR3 is 14 amino acids. Germline CDR1 and CDR2: LNHNV and YYDKDF (reference sequence). CDR3 residues: CATRPGQAGQPQHF. CDR3 coding DNA: TGTGCCACCAGACCCGGACAGGCGGGTCAGCCCCAGCATTTT.

The chain joins TRBV4-3 to TRBJ1-2; D perhaps matches TRBD1 (5 bases). V was pared by 4 bases and J by 3 bases, with 12 bases between. Germline CDR1 is LGHNA and CDR2 is YSLEER. CDR3 size: 14 residues. CDR3 sequence: CASSRGTGHYGYTF. The CDR3 DNA reads as TGCGCCAGCAGCCGAGGTACAGGCCACTATGGCTACACCTTC.

The chain has TRBV28 and TRBJ2-7; 9 bases line up with TRBD1. The CDR3 is made up of 16 amino acids. J lost 0 bases, V lost 7 bases, and 10 bases had no gene match. Germline-derived CDR1 and CDR2 are MDHEN and SYDVKM. The chain's CDR3 is CASTWGGTGSSYEQYF. In DNA form, the CDR3 reads TGTGCCAGCACCTGGGGGGGGACAGGGAGCTCCTACGAGCAGTACTTC.

V usage is TRBV2 and J usage is TRBJ2-5, with 9 bases aligning to TRBD1. The CDR3 is 14 residues long. The trim removed 8 bases at V and 5 bases at J, leaving 9 bases unmatched. Germline CDR1 SNHLY, CDR2 FYNNEI. CDR3 in DNA: TGTGCCAGCCTGCGGGACAGGGTTCAGGAGACCCAGTACTTC. This translates into CASLRDRVQETQYF.

This clone turned up a few times. V gene TRBV30 combines with J gene TRBJ1-1; D is uncertain. CDR1 and CDR2 (germline): GTSNPN, SVGIG (reference sequence). The V gene lost 0 bases and the J gene lost 10 bases, with 9 bases spanning the gap. This CDR3 contains 11 residues. CDR3 bases: TGTGCCTGGAGTGTAGCCCCCAGAGCTTTCTTT. Translated, it gives CAWSVAPRAFF.